These 32 T cell receptor beta chains were all obtained from the same sample, sequenced in a study of cytomegalovirus exposure and HLA in healthy donors. Primers included in the PCR were 60 Vbeta and 13 Jbeta primers. The data were produced by immunoSEQ multiplex PCR, yet TCRdb's version contains in-frame clones alone and is incomplete. The table records more than 90,000 clones, about 70% of them present only once. Sequencing was done on a sample of PBMCs. These receptors came from a human donor in good health.

The chain joins TRBV29-1 to TRBJ1-3; weak D call: TRBD1 (6 bases). Germline V CDR1 and CDR2: SQVTM, ANQGSEA. V shed 6 bases and J shed 2 bases, with 8 bases lying between them. This CDR3 is built from 12 residues. The DNA of the CDR3 is TGCAGCGTCGGACAGACTGGAAACACCATATATTTT. This codes for CSVGQTGNTIYF.

The chain combines TRBV2 with TRBJ2-1; possible D gene TRBD2, 5 bases. CDR1 SNHLY and CDR2 FYNNEI come from the germline V gene. This CDR3 spans 14 amino acids. Trimming stripped 7 bases from V and 3 bases from J, with 13 bases between. CDR3 sequence (DNA): TGTGCCAGCAAGAGGGCGGACCACTACAATGAGCAGTTCTTC. Residues: CASKRADHYNEQFF.

J is TRBJ2-7 and V is TRBV19; 9 bases align to TRBD2. V shed 6 bases and J 5 bases; nucleotides not matched to a gene: 8. From germline, CDR1 is LNHDA and CDR2 SQIVND (reference sequence). The CDR3 has 14 residues. CDR3 residues: CASSFLAGADEQYF. Written as DNA, the CDR3 is TGTGCCAGTAGCTTCTTAGCGGGAGCTGACGAGCAGTACTTC.

Details on this clone: The same CDR3 also results from other DNA sequences found in this sample. The chain links TRBV2 to TRBJ1-5, with 9 bases that match TRBD1. V shed 5 bases, J shed 6 bases, and the junction held 11 bases outside the gene matches. CDR1 and CDR2 from the germline V gene are SNHLY and FYNNEI. This CDR3 has 16 residues. CDR3 protein: CASSNSGTGRSQPQHF. CDR3 in DNA: TGTGCCAGCAGTAACTCCGGGACAGGGAGATCTCAGCCCCAGCATTTT. The variable domain in full, completed from reference TRBV2 and TRBJ1-5, reads EPEVTQTPSHQVTQMGQEVILRCVPISNHLYFYWYRQILGQKVEFLVSFYNNEISEKSEIFDDQFSVERPDGSNFTLKIRSTKLEDSAMYFCASSNSGTGRSQPQHFGDGTRLSIL.

The rearrangement links TRBV27 to TRBJ2-5; possible D gene TRBD1, 6 bases. CDR1 is MNHEY and CDR2 is SMNVEV in the germline V gene (reference sequence). V dropped 1 base and J dropped 0 bases, with 9 bases sitting between them. CDR3 length: 15 residues. This CDR3 reads CASSLLGQNQETQYF. CDR3 DNA sequence: TGTGCCAGCAGTTTATTAGGACAGAACCAAGAGACCCAGTACTTC.

The chain employs TRBV27 and TRBJ2-1, with unresolved D. Trimming cost V 5 bases and J 10 bases, with 12 bases left between them. Germline CDR1 reads MNHEY; CDR2 reads SMNVEV (reference sequence). This CDR3 is 12 amino acids long. DNA for the CDR3: TGTGCCAGCAGTCCCAACTACTCCGAGCAGTTCTTC. Encoded protein: CASSPNYSEQFF.

This clone has more than one count but fewer than ten. The rearrangement joins TRBV6-1 to TRBJ1-5; the D is unclear. V was cut by 1 base and J by 0 bases, with 10 bases left in between. Germline CDR1 reads MNHNS; CDR2 reads SASEGT. CDR3 size: 16 residues. CDR3 sequence reads: CASSEGTGYSNQPQHF. The CDR3 DNA reads as TGTGCCAGCAGTGAAGGGACGGGATATAGCAATCAGCCCCAGCATTTT.

The CDR3 region is CASSHANLGTANTGELFF. The CDR3 bases are TGTGCCAGCAGCCATGCAAACCTGGGGACAGCAAACACCGGGGAGCTGTTTTTT. The chain employs TRBV4-2 and TRBJ2-2, with 7 bases that match TRBD1. The CDR3 is 18 amino acids. Germline CDR1 is LGHNA and CDR2 is YNFKEQ. V was clipped by 3 bases and J by 2 bases; unmatched bases: 12.

The rearrangement joins TRBV30 to TRBJ2-2; D perhaps matches TRBD1 (5 bases). Germline values: CDR1 GTSNPN, CDR2 SVGIG (reference sequence). V was cut by 8 bases and J by 1 base, with 8 bases left in between. The CDR3 totals 12 residues. DNA for the CDR3: TGTGCCATAGACAGGAACACCGGGGAGCTGTTTTTT. Protein sequence: CAIDRNTGELFF.

Only one count was recorded for this clone. This chain links TRBV9 with TRBJ2-3; tentatively, D is TRBD2 (5 bases). V was shortened by 0 bases and J by 5 bases, with 16 bases between the two germline ends. From germline, CDR1 is SGDLS and CDR2 YYNGEE. The CDR3 totals 16 residues. The CDR3 nucleotides are TGTGCCAGCAGCGTAGAAGTTACGAGGGCCGGAGATACGCAGTATTTT. It specifies CASSVEVTRAGDTQYF.

V usage is TRBV29-1 and J usage is TRBJ1-5; D uncertain. Germline V lookup: CDR1 SQVTM, CDR2 ANQGSEA. V lost 8 bases and J 4 bases, leaving 12 bases between the germline ends. The CDR3 has 12 amino acids. The chain's CDR3 is CSTQEGNQPQHF. The CDR3 DNA follows: TGCAGCACCCAAGAGGGAAATCAGCCCCAGCATTTT.

V usage is TRBV29-1 and J usage is TRBJ2-7; D perhaps matches TRBD2 (6 bases). The germline V and J ends were trimmed by 6 bases and 4 bases, with 19 bases remaining between them. Germline V gene lookup returns CDR1 SQVTM and CDR2 ANQGSEA. This CDR3 spans 14 amino acids. CDR3 residues: CSVRLVGERYEQYF. The CDR3 bases are TGCAGCGTGAGACTAGTGGGGGAGAGGTACGAGCAGTACTTC.

This clone was counted a few times. The chain carries TRBV6-1 and TRBJ2-1; 9 bases line up with TRBD1. V lost 2 bases and J lost 3; bases outside the gene matches: 2. The V gene's germline CDR1 is MNHNS and CDR2 SASEGT. There are 15 residues in the CDR3. CDR3 loop: CASSELGQGYNEQFF. In DNA, the CDR3 is TGTGCCAGCAGTGAATTGGGACAGGGCTACAATGAGCAGTTCTTC.

This chain joins TRBV19 and TRBJ1-2; TRBD1 agrees at 12 bases. The CDR3 contains 14 residues. After removal of 5 bases from V and 7 bases from J, the junction contained 5 bases not matched to a gene. Per germline, CDR1 LNHDA and CDR2 SQIVND (reference sequence). The chain's CDR3 is CASSGRDRGPGYTF. For the CDR3, the DNA is TGTGCCAGTAGTGGTCGGGACAGGGGGCCTGGCTACACCTTC. Drawing the rest from reference TRBV19 and TRBJ1-2, the complete variable domain is DGGITQSPKYLFRKEGQNVTLSCEQNLNHDAMYWYRQDPGQGLRLIYYSQIVNDFQKGDIAEGYSVSREKKESFPLTVTSAQKNPTAFYLCASSGRDRGPGYTFGSGTRLTVV.

The table lists this clone with a few counts. The rearrangement links TRBV4-1 to TRBJ1-4; D unresolved. Trimming left V 3 bases short and J 0 bases short, with 8 bases between. Germline CDR1 reads MGHRA; CDR2 reads YSYEKL. CDR3 length: 15 amino acids. The CDR3 region is CASSHPKTTNEKLFF. The CDR3 DNA sequence: TGCGCCAGCAGCCATCCTAAAACAACTAATGAAAAACTGTTTTTT.

The gene calls are TRBV18 and TRBJ2-3, with 10 nucleotides matching TRBD2. Trimming took 4 bases from V and 7 from J; bases not matched to a gene: 5. Germline loops: CDR1 KGHSH, CDR2 LQKENI. The CDR3 is 14 residues long. Here the CDR3 reads CASSLSGGEYTQYF. The CDR3 DNA reads TGTGCCAGCTCACTCAGCGGGGGGGAATATACGCAGTATTTT. The full variable domain, its missing parts supplied by reference TRBV18 and TRBJ2-3, is NAGVMQNPRHLVRRRGQEARLRCSPMKGHSHVYWYRQLPEEGLKFMVYLQKENIIDESGMPKERFSAEFPKEGPSILRIQQVVRGDSAAYFCASSLSGGEYTQYFGPGTRLTVL.

The chain couples TRBV5-1 to TRBJ1-2, with 8 positions matching TRBD1. The junction had 12 bases not matched to a gene; V was cut back by 7 bases and J by 13 bases. CDR1 and CDR2 from the germline V gene are SGHRS and YFSETQ. The CDR3 runs to 12 residues. Here the CDR3 DNA reads TGCGCCAGCGGAGTGACGGACAGGGAGGTCACCTTC. The encoded protein is CASGVTDREVTF.

V usage is TRBV5-4 and J usage is TRBJ1-1, with a tentative D call TRBD1 (5 bases). CDR1 and CDR2 from the germline V gene are SGHNT and YYREEE (reference sequence). This CDR3 region has 14 residues. With 4 bases removed from V and 3 bases from J, the gap between germline ends came to 13 bases. The CDR3 protein is CASSLGRADTEAFF. The CDR3 nucleotides read TGTGCCAGCAGCCTGGGACGCGCGGACACTGAAGCTTTCTTT.

V usage is TRBV6-5 and J usage is TRBJ1-5, with D possibly matching TRBD1 (5 bases). V lost 5 bases, J lost 4 bases, and 12 bases lay in between. There are 14 residues in the CDR3. Germline CDR1 MNHEY, CDR2 SVGAGI. CDR3 coding DNA: TGTGCCAGCAGTCAGACGCAGGGTAATCAGCCCCAGCATTTT. Translating it yields CASSQTQGNQPQHF.

The V gene is TRBV10-3, the J gene TRBJ1-3; tentative D call: TRBD1 (6 bases). In germline, CDR1 is ENHRY, CDR2 SYGVKD. This CDR3 spans 15 amino acids. The V end lost 5 bases, the J end lost 0 bases, and 11 bases lay between the germline ends. The CDR3 reads CAISYTGPSGNTIYF. In DNA form, the CDR3 reads TGTGCCATCAGTTACACAGGGCCCTCTGGAAACACCATATATTTT.

V and J are TRBV6-5 and TRBJ2-5; 7 bases align to TRBD1. Matching the DNA end better, TRBJ2-7 makes the J call doubtful. This CDR3 has 15 residues. Germline V gene data show CDR1 as MNHEY and CDR2 as SVGAGI. CDR3 amino acids: CASSSRTGVSYEQYF. CDR3 DNA: TGTGCCAGCAGTTCCCGGACAGGAGTCTCCTACGAGCAGTACTTC.

This clone was detected only once. The rearrangement links TRBV6-6 to TRBJ2-5; D may be TRBD1 (5 bases). Between the trimmed V and J ends, which lost 4 bases and 2 bases, there was a span of 11 bases. Per the germline V gene, CDR1 is MNHNY and CDR2 is SVGAGI (reference sequence). This CDR3 spans 14 amino acids. This CDR3 reads CASSSTASQETQYF. CDR3 nucleotide sequence: TGTGCCAGCAGTTCGACAGCTTCGCAAGAGACCCAGTACTTC.

The rearrangement links TRBV12-5 to TRBJ1-1, with TRBD1 matching over 10 bases. Germline V lookup: CDR1 LGHNT, CDR2 FRNRAP. V lost 6 bases and J lost 3; bases outside the gene matches: 4. This CDR3 has 14 residues. The CDR3 here is CASGWDRGYTEAFF. The CDR3 DNA reads TGTGCTAGTGGCTGGGACAGGGGCTACACTGAAGCTTTCTTT.

This clone has just a few counts. The V gene is TRBV15, the J gene TRBJ1-2; unclear D gene. From germline, CDR1 is LNHNV and CDR2 YYDKDF (reference sequence). Trimming removed 0 bases from V and 5 bases from J, with 10 bases in between. The CDR3 loop spans 14 amino acids. CDR3 amino acids: CATSREGRVYGYTF. CDR3 sequence (DNA): TGTGCCACCAGCAGAGAAGGGAGGGTTTATGGCTACACCTTC.

The chain links TRBV11-2 to TRBJ2-5; TRBD1 is a possible D gene (5 bases). This CDR3 is 16 amino acids long. The V end was cut by 1 base, the J end by 2 bases, with 14 bases between. CDR1 and CDR2 from the germline V gene are SGHAT and FQNNGV. The CDR3 protein is CASSLGGVGGQETQYF. CDR3 nucleotide sequence: TGTGCCAGCAGCTTAGGGGGCGTGGGCGGACAAGAGACCCAGTACTTC.

This clone was observed a few times. The chain has TRBV2 and TRBJ1-5, with a tentative D call TRBD1 (5 bases). In germline, CDR1 is SNHLY, CDR2 FYNNEI. V shed 3 bases and J shed 4 bases, with 16 bases lying between them. The CDR3 loop spans 16 amino acids. The CDR3 here is CASSDMRRSGNQPQHF. CDR3 nucleotide sequence: TGTGCCAGCAGTGACATGCGAAGGTCAGGGAATCAGCCCCAGCATTTT.

The genes are TRBV7-2 and TRBJ2-7, with a tentative D call TRBD1 (5 bases). The germline V and J ends were trimmed by 6 bases and 3 bases, with 15 bases remaining between them. CDR1 SGHTA and CDR2 FQGNSA come from the germline V gene. The CDR3 runs to 14 residues. This CDR3 reads CASSSRQGYYEQYF. CDR3 bases: TGTGCCAGCAGTTCAAGGCAGGGATACTACGAGCAGTACTTC.

The rearrangement links TRBV5-8 to TRBJ1-1; D uncertain. V lost 4 bases, J lost 11 bases, and 12 bases lay in between. The germline CDR1 and CDR2 sequences are SGHTS and YDEGEE. The CDR3 length is 11 residues. CDR3 coding DNA: TGTGCCAGCAGCGCCGGTAGCGTGGCTTTCTTT. Translated: CASSAGSVAFF.

The rearrangement links TRBV10-3 to TRBJ1-1, with 7 bases fitting TRBD1. The CDR3 runs 13 residues. With V trimmed by 7 bases and J by 2 bases, 4 bases remained unmatched. From germline, CDR1 is ENHRY and CDR2 SYGVKD. The CDR3 sequence is CAITQGVNTEAFF. CDR3 sequence (DNA): TGTGCCATCACCCAGGGGGTCAACACTGAAGCTTTCTTT.

V is TRBV7-2 and J is TRBJ2-7; possibly TRBD1 for D (5 bases). Trimming removed 2 bases from V and 4 bases from J, with 15 bases in between. CDR1 SGHTA and CDR2 FQGNSA come from the germline V gene. This CDR3 spans 15 amino acids. The CDR3 DNA is TGTGCCAGCAGCTTATGGGGCAGGGTTAGGTACGAGCAGTACTTC. Amino acid sequence: CASSLWGRVRYEQYF. The entire variable domain, with the rest obtained from reference TRBV7-2 and TRBJ2-7, is as follows: GAGVSQSPSNKVTEKGKDVELRCDPISGHTALYWYRQSLGQGLEFLIYFQGNSAPDKSGLPSDRFSAERTGGSVSTLTIQRTQQEDSAVYLCASSLWGRVRYEQYFGPGTRLTVT.

V usage is TRBV2 and J usage is TRBJ2-3; D is perhaps TRBD1 (6 bases). The CDR3 contains 16 residues. With 5 bases removed from V and 0 bases from J, the gap between germline ends came to 15 bases. The germline CDR1 and CDR2 sequences are SNHLY and FYNNEI. The CDR3 sequence: CASSSRQAVSTDTQYF. The CDR3 coding sequence is TGTGCCAGCAGTTCCCGACAGGCCGTCAGCACAGATACGCAGTATTTT.

This sequence joins TRBV18 and TRBJ1-3, with 12 bases matching TRBD1. The germline V gene encodes CDR1 KGHSH and CDR2 LQKENI. The trim removed 4 bases at V and 9 bases at J, leaving 10 bases unmatched. The length of the CDR3 is 16 residues. The CDR3 DNA reads TGTGCCAGCTCACGGGGACAGGGGGCGCAACAAGGCACCATATATTTT. This encodes CASSRGQGAQQGTIYF.